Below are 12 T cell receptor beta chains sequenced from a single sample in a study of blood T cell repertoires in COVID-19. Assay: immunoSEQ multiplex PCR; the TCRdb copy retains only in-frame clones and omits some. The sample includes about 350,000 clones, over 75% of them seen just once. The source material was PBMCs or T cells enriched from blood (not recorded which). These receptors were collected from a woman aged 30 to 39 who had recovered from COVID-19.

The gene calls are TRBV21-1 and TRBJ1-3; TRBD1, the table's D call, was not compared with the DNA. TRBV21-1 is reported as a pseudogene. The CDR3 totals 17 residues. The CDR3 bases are TGTGCCAGCAGCAAAACCTCCGGGACAGGGACTGGAAACACCATATATTTT. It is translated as CASSKTSGTGTGNTIYF.

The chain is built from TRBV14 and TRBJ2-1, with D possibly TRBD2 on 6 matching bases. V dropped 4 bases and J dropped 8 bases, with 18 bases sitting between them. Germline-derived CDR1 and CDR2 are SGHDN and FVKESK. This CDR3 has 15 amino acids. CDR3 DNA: TGTGCCAGCAGCCCAAGGTGGGCTAGCGAAGATGAGCAGTTCTTC. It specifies CASSPRWASEDEQFF.

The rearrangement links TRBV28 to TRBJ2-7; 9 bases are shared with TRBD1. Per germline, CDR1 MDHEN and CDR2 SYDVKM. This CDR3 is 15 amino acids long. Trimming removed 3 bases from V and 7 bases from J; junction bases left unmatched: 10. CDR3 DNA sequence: TGTGCCAGCAGTTTTCGGGACAGGGTTTCGTTAGAGCAGTACTTC. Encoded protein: CASSFRDRVSLEQYF.

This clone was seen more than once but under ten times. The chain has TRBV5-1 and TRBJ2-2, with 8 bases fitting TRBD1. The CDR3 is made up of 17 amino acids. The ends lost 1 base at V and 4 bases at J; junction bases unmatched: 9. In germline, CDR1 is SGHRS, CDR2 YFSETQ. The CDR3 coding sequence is TGCGCCAGCAGCTTGACCTTCAGGGGGCTCAGCACCGGGGAGCTGTTTTTT. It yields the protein CASSLTFRGLSTGELFF.

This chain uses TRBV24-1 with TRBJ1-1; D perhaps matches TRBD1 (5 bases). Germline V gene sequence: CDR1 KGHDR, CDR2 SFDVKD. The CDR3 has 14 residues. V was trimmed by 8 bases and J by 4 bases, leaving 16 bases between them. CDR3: CATTSGGVGTEAFF. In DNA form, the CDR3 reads TGTGCCACCACCTCGGGGGGGGTAGGCACTGAAGCTTTCTTT.

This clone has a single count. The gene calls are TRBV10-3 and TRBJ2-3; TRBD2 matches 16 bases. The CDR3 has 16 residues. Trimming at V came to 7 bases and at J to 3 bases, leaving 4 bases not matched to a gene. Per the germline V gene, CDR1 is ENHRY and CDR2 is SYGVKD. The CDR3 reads CAIMGTSGGVTDTQYF. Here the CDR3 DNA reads TGTGCCATCATGGGGACTAGCGGGGGGGTGACAGATACGCAGTATTTT.

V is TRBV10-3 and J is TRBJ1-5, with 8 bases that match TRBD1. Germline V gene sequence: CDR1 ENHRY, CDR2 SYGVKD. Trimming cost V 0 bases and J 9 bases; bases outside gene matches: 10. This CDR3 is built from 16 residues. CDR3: CAISESPGQGRSPQHF. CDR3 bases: TGTGCCATCAGTGAGTCCCCCGGACAGGGCCGATCGCCCCAGCATTTT.

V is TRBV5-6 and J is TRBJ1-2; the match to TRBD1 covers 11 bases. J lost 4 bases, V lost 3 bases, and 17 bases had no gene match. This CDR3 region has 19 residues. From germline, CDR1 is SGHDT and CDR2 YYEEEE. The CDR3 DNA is TGTGCCAGCAGCTACTACGAACTTCACCGGGACAGGGGGTTCTATGGCTACACCTTC. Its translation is CASSYYELHRDRGFYGYTF.

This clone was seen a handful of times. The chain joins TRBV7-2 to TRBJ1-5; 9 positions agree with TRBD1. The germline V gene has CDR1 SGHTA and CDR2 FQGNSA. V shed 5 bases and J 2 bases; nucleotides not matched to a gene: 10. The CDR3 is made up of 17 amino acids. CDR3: CASSAPPGQGGNQPQHF. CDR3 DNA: TGTGCCAGCAGCGCCCCTCCGGGACAGGGTGGCAATCAGCCCCAGCATTTT. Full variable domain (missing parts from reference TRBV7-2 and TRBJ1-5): GAGVSQSPSNKVTEKGKDVELRCDPISGHTALYWYRQSLGQGLEFLIYFQGNSAPDKSGLPSDRFSAERTGGSVSTLTIQRTQQEDSAVYLCASSAPPGQGGNQPQHFGDGTRLSIL.

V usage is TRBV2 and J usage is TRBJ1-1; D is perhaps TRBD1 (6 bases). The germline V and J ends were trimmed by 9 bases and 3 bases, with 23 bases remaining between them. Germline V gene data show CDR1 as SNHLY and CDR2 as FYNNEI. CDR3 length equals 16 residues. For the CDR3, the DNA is TGTGCCAGTCTCGCAAATCTCGGGGGGGGCGACACTGAAGCTTTCTTT. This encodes CASLANLGGGDTEAFF.

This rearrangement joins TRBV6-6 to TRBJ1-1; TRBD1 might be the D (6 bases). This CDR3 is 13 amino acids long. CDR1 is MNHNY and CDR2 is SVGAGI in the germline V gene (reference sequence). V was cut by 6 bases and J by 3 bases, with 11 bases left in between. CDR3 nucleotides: TGTGCCAGCAGCAACAGGGATCACACTGAAGCTTTCTTT. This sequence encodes CASSNRDHTEAFF.

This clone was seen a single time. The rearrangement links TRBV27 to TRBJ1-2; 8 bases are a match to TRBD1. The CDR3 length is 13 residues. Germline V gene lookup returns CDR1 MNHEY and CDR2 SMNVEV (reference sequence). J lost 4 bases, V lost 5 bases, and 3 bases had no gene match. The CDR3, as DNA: TGTGCCAGCAGTGGACAGGGCACCTATGGCTACACCTTC. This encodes CASSGQGTYGYTF.